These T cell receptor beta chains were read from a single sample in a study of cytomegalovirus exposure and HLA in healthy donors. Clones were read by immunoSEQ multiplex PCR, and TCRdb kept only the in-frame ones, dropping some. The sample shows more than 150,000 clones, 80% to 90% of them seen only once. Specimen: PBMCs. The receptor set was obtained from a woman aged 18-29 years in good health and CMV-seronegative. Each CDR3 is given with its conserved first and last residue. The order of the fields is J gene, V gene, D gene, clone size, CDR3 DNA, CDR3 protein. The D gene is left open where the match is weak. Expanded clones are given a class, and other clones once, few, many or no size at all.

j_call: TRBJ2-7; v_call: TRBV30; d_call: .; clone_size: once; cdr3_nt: TGTGCCTGGAGTCGGACACCGGTTGGGGTCGACGAGCAGTACTTC; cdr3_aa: CAWSRTPVGVDEQYF
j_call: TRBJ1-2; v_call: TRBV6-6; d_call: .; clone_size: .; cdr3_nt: TGTGCCAGCACCATGGACAGCTTGGGTGGAGGCTACACCTTC; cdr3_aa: CASTMDSLGGGYTF
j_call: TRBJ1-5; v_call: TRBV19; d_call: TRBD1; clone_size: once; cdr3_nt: TGTGCCAGTAGTATAGATAGTGACAGGGGACAGCCCCAGCATTTT; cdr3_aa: CASSIDSDRGQPQHF
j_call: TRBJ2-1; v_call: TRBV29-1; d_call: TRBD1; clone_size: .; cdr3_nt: TGCAGCGTCGGACAGGGGGCATACAATGAGCAGTTCTTC; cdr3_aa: CSVGQGAYNEQFF
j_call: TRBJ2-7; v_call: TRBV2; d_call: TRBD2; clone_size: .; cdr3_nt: TGTGCCAGCAGTGAGGGGGGGTACGAGCAGTACTTC; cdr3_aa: CASSEGGYEQYF
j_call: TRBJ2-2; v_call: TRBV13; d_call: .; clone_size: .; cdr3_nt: TGTGCCAGCAGCGGAGGGGTCCTGAACACCGGGGAGCTGTTTTTT; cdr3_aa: CASSGGVLNTGELFF
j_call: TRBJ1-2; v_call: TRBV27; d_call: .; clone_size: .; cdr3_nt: TGTGCCAGCAGTTTAACAGGGTACGCTGGCTACACCTTC; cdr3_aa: CASSLTGYAGYTF
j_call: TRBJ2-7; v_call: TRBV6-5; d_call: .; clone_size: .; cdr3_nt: TGTGCCAGCGGTAGTTACGAGCAGTACTTC; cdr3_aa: CASGSYEQYF
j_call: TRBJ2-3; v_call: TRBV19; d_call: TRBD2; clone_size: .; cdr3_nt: TGTGCCACTGGGACTAGCGGGAGCACAGATACGCAGTATTTT; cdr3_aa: CATGTSGSTDTQYF
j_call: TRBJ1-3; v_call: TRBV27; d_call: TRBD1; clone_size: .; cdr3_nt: TGTGCCAGCGGGACAGGGGGCTCTGGAAACACCATATATTTT; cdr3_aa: CASGTGGSGNTIYF
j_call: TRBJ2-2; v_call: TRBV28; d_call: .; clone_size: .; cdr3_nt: TGTGCCAGCAGTTTGCGGCAGGGGTTAGAGACCGGGGAGCTGTTTTTT; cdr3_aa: CASSLRQGLETGELFF
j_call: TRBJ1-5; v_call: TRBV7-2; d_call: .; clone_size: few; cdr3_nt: TGTGCCAGCAGCTTCGTCGGACAAAGCAATCAGCCCCAGCATTTT; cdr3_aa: CASSFVGQSNQPQHF
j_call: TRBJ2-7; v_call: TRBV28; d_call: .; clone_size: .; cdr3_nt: TGTGCCAGCAGTTATATAGCAGCGAGCTCCTACGAGCAGTACTTC; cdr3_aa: CASSYIAASSYEQYF
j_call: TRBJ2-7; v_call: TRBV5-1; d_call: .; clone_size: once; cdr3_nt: TGCGCCAGCAGCGTGCAGGGGAGCTCCTACGAGCAGTACTTC; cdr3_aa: CASSVQGSSYEQYF
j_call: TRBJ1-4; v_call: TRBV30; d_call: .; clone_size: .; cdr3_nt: TGTGCCTGGAGCCCTGGGCCGGGGGCTAATGAAAAACTGTTTTTT; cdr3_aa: CAWSPGPGANEKLFF
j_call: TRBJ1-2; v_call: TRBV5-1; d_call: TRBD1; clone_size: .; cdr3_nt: TGCGCCAGCAGCCCCTGGGACAGAGCCTATGGCTACACCTTC; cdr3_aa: CASSPWDRAYGYTF
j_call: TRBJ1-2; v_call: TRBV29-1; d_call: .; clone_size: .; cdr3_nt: TGCAGCGTTGTTGGTAGACATACTACGGGGGGCTACACCTTC; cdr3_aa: CSVVGRHTTGGYTF
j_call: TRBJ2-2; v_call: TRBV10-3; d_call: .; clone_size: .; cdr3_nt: TGTGCCATCAAACGGGGGGCTGGATCCGGGGAGCTGTTTTTT; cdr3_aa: CAIKRGAGSGELFF
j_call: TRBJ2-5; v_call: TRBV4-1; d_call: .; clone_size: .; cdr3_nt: TGCGCCAGCAGCCCCGGGGAGACCCAGTACTTC; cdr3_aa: CASSPGETQYF